These 22 T cell receptor beta chains originate from one sample sequenced in a study. Using its own MiXCR run on the RT-PCR reads, TCRdb lists one record per CDR3 protein. In the table there are hundreds of thousands of distinct CDR3 sequences, 14% of which are singletons. The sample consisted of memory CD4+ T cells from blood. The receptors stem from a female donor in good health, serving as a healthy control.

The chain links TRBV5-1 to TRBJ2-5, with D tentatively TRBD1 (5 bases). Germline CDR1 SGHRS, CDR2 YFSETQ. With 4 bases removed from V and 2 bases from J, the gap between germline ends came to 15 bases. The CDR3 totals 15 residues. CDR3 coding DNA: TGCGCCAGCAGCCTCAATACAAGGGGTCAAGAGACCCAGTACTTC. Amino acids: CASSLNTRGQETQYF.

Worth noting for this clonotype: Possible read error: a much larger clone is one base away. The gene calls are TRBV27 and TRBJ2-7; maybe TRBD2 (5 bases). The CDR3 spans 13 residues. Germline CDR1 reads MNHEY; CDR2 reads SMNVEV (reference sequence). The CDR3 region is CVSSRELRYEQYF. The CDR3 bases are TGTGTCAGCAGCCGGGAATTACGATACGAGCAGTACTTC.

The V and J genes are TRBV20-1 and TRBJ1-4; the D gene is possibly TRBD1 (5 bases). CDR3 length equals 16 residues. Trimming left V 0 bases short and J 8 bases short, with 19 bases between. Germline CDR1 is DFQATT and CDR2 is SNEGSKA (reference sequence). The CDR3 reads CSARDQVVGGTEKLFF. Here the CDR3 DNA reads TGCAGTGCTAGAGATCAAGTGGTGGGGGGAACGGAAAAACTGTTTTTT.

This clonotype turned up a few times. The chain uses TRBV7-9 and TRBJ2-7; D possibly matches TRBD1 or TRBD2 (5 bases each). The V and J ends lost 5 bases and 7 bases respectively, with 24 bases between them. From germline, CDR1 is SEHNR and CDR2 FQNEAQ (reference sequence). This CDR3 has 16 amino acids. The CDR3 is CASSRAPGASQGEQYF. CDR3 sequence (DNA): TGTGCCAGCAGCCGAGCACCCGGGGCCTCTCAAGGGGAGCAGTACTTC. The variable domain in full, with the rest retrieved from reference TRBV7-9 and TRBJ2-7, is DTGVSQNPRHKITKRGQNVTFRCDPISEHNRLYWYRQTLGQGPEFLTYFQNEAQLEKSRLLSDRFSAERPKGSFSTLEIQRTEQGDSAMYLCASSRAPGASQGEQYFGPGTRLTVT.

This clonotype has only a few counts. The chain carries TRBV20-1 and TRBJ2-1; TRBD1 matches 9 bases. The germline gives CDR1 DFQATT, CDR2 SNEGSKA (reference sequence). The CDR3 totals 15 residues. J lost 8 bases, V lost 6 bases, and 14 bases had no gene match. CDR3 region: CSAGTGLAGVDEQFF. The CDR3 DNA reads as TGCAGTGCGGGGACAGGGCTTGCGGGGGTTGATGAGCAGTTCTTC.

The CDR3 loop reads CASSIFLNTEAFF. In DNA, the CDR3 is TGTGCCAGTAGTATCTTCCTGAACACTGAAGCTTTCTTT. The chain combines TRBV19 with TRBJ1-1, with D unresolved. The germline CDR1 and CDR2 sequences are LNHDA and SQIVND (reference sequence). The CDR3 spans 13 residues. V lost 3 bases and J lost 0, with 5 bases in between.

In this sample, this clonotype turned up a few times. The chain carries TRBV2 and TRBJ2-4; either TRBD1 or TRBD2 may fit D (6 bases each). The CDR3 is made up of 13 amino acids. CDR1 and CDR2 (germline): SNHLY, FYNNEI. Trimming removed 7 bases at V and 9 bases at J, with 16 bases between. CDR3 DNA sequence: TGTGCCAGCATAGCGGAGAGAGGGGGCATTCAGTACTTC. Its protein is CASIAERGGIQYF.

This clonotype was seen at least ten times. The chain couples TRBV2 to TRBJ1-2; the match to TRBD1 covers 7 bases. The V gene's germline CDR1 is SNHLY and CDR2 FYNNEI. The CDR3 contains 13 residues. The V gene end was trimmed by 6 bases and the J gene end by 5 bases; junction bases not matched to a gene: 6. The CDR3 coding sequence is TGTGCCAGCAGCCGGGACAGCGTTTATGGCTACACCTTC. Translating it yields CASSRDSVYGYTF.

This clonotype occurred a few times. V usage is TRBV18 and J usage is TRBJ1-2; D uncertain. Germline CDR1 and CDR2: KGHSH and LQKENI. Between the trimmed V and J ends, which lost 2 bases and 8 bases, there was a span of 12 bases. The CDR3 totals 13 residues. In DNA form, the CDR3 reads TGTGCCAGCTCACCAGAACCCATCTCCGGCTACACCTTC. Translating it yields CASSPEPISGYTF.

This clonotype appeared a few times. The chain joins TRBV5-1 to TRBJ2-6; the D gene is possibly TRBD1 (6 bases). Germline values: CDR1 SGHRS, CDR2 YFSETQ. This CDR3 has 17 residues. Trimming shortened V by 0 bases and J by 2 bases, and 12 bases separated the two germline ends. The CDR3 loop reads CASSLGQGLTGANVLTF. The CDR3 nucleotides are TGCGCCAGCAGCTTGGGGCAGGGGCTCACTGGGGCCAACGTCCTGACTTTC.

This clonotype was detected once. The rearrangement links TRBV3-1 to TRBJ1-4, with D unclear. The ends were cut back, 2 bases at V and 0 bases at J, with 10 bases in the middle. CDR1 and CDR2 (germline): LGHDT, YNNKEL (reference sequence). The CDR3 covers 16 residues. The DNA of the CDR3 is TGTGCCAGCAGCCAAAGATACTCAGCAACTAATGAAAAACTGTTTTTT. Amino acids: CASSQRYSATNEKLFF.

A word on this clonotype: The junction departs from germline at one end; a sequencing error may be responsible. The chain employs TRBV10-3 and TRBJ2-5; 8 nucleotides match TRBD1. Germline V gene data show CDR1 as ENHRY and CDR2 as SYGVKD. The CDR3 consists of 14 residues. CDR3 amino acids: CAISESGTGETLYF. The CDR3, as DNA: TGTGCCATCAGTGAGTCGGGGACAGGAGAGACCCTGTACTTC.

This clonotype was seen a few times. V usage is TRBV3-1 and J usage is TRBJ2-2, with TRBD1 identical over 7 bases. V lost 4 bases and J lost 1; bases outside the gene matches: 9. Germline values: CDR1 LGHDT, CDR2 YNNKEL (reference sequence). CDR3 size: 17 residues. The CDR3 region has the DNA TGTGCCAGCAGCCCGCCTCCCCGGACAGGGAACACCGGGGAGCTGTTTTTT. Its protein product is CASSPPPRTGNTGELFF.

This clonotype was found a few times. The chain employs TRBV3-1 and TRBJ2-5, with TRBD2 matching over 11 bases. Germline V gene sequence: CDR1 LGHDT, CDR2 YNNKEL (reference sequence). Trimming at V came to 4 bases and at J to 9 bases, leaving 7 bases not matched to a gene. This CDR3 contains 14 residues. The CDR3 spells CASSPTSGEVAQYF. The DNA of the CDR3 is TGTGCCAGCAGCCCGACTAGCGGGGAAGTGGCCCAGTACTTC.

CDR3 sequence reads: CATSRGSNGNEQYF. DNA of the CDR3: TGTGCCACCAGCAGAGGTTCGAATGGCAACGAGCAGTACTTC. The rearrangement links TRBV15 to TRBJ2-7; D not certain. CDR1 is LNHNV, CDR2 YYDKDF, per germline (reference sequence). Trimming took 1 base from V and 5 from J, leaving 12 bases between them. The CDR3 extends over 14 amino acids.

This clonotype turned up a few times. The chain links TRBV5-1 to TRBJ2-3, with a weak D call TRBD1 (6 bases). The CDR3 contains 15 residues. Trimming cost V 1 base and J 4 bases, with 13 bases left between them. Germline V gives CDR1 SGHRS, CDR2 YFSETQ. The CDR3 region is CASSLSAGVADTQYF. In DNA form, the CDR3 reads TGCGCCAGCAGCTTGTCTGCAGGGGTGGCAGATACGCAGTATTTT.

The sample holds a few counts of this clonotype. The chain is built from TRBV18 and TRBJ2-5, with 9 bases matching TRBD1. This CDR3 contains 15 residues. CDR1 is KGHSH, CDR2 LQKENI, per germline. Trimming took 3 bases from V and 5 from J; bases not matched to a gene: 7. The CDR3 DNA sequence: TGTGCCAGCTCACCTCAACAGGGGGCCTTTGAGACCCAGTACTTC. It specifies CASSPQQGAFETQYF.

In the case of this clonotype: Since a much larger clone is just one base distant, this may be a read error. The V gene is TRBV20-1, the J gene TRBJ2-7, with D hard to call. From germline, CDR1 is DFQATT and CDR2 SNEGSKA (reference sequence). The CDR3 contains 11 residues. The CDR3 reads CNARDPNEQYF. The DNA for the CDR3 is TGCAATGCTAGAGATCCCAACGAGCAGTACTTC.

This clonotype was detected many times. The V call is TRBV4-2, the J call TRBJ1-6; D gene ambiguous. The CDR3 sequence is 13 residues long. V was shortened by 0 bases and J by 9 bases, with 6 bases between the two germline ends. The germline V gene has CDR1 LGHNA and CDR2 YNFKEQ. CDR3 loop: CASSQEWGSPLHF. The CDR3 bases are TGTGCCAGCAGCCAAGAATGGGGTTCACCCCTCCACTTT.

This clonotype turned up a few times. V usage is TRBV6-6 and J usage is TRBJ1-3; D is unclear. Germline V lookup: CDR1 MNHNY, CDR2 SVGAGI (reference sequence). Trimming pared 0 bases from V and 4 bases from J, leaving 4 bases between. The CDR3 is 13 residues long. CDR3 nucleotide sequence: TGTGCCAGCAGTTACTCAGGGGGAAACACCATATATTTT. Protein product: CASSYSGGNTIYF.

The rearrangement joins TRBV4-3 to TRBJ2-7; D unresolved. The CDR3 loop spans 14 amino acids. Deletions cut 1 base from V and 1 base from J, with 8 bases between. Germline V gene sequence: CDR1 LGHNA, CDR2 YSLEER. This chain's CDR3 is CASSQVVQSYEQYF. The CDR3 nucleotides read TGCGCCAGCAGCCAAGTGGTACAGTCCTACGAGCAGTACTTC.

The chain joins TRBV5-1 to TRBJ2-3, with 9 bases identical to TRBD1. Losses at the gene ends were 5 bases for V and 3 bases for J; bases not matched to a gene: 7. CDR1 SGHRS and CDR2 YFSETQ come from the germline V gene. The CDR3 length is 15 residues. CDR3 amino acids: CASSQQGAETDTQYF. The CDR3 coding sequence is TGCGCCAGCAGTCAACAGGGGGCTGAGACAGATACGCAGTATTTT.